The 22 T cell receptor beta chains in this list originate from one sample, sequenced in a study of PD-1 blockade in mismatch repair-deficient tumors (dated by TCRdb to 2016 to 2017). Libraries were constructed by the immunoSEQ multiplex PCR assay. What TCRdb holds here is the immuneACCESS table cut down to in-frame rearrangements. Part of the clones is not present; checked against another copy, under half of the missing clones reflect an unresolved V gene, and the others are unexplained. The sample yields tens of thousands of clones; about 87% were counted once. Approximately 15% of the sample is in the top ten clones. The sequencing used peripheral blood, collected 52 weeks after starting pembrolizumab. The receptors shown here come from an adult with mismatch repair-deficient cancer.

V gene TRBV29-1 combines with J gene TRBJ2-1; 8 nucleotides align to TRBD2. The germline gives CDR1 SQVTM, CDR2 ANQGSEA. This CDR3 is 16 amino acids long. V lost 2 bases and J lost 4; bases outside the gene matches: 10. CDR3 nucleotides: TGCAGCGTTGAACTTGGCGGGAGGTCGGGATACAATGAGCAGTTCTTC. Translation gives CSVELGGRSGYNEQFF.

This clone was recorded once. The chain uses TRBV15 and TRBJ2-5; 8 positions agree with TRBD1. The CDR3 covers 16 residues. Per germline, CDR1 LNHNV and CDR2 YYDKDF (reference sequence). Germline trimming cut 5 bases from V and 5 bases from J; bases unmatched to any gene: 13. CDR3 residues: CATSPNGDRPGETQYF. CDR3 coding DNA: TGTGCCACCAGCCCCAATGGGGACAGGCCGGGGGAGACCCAGTACTTC.

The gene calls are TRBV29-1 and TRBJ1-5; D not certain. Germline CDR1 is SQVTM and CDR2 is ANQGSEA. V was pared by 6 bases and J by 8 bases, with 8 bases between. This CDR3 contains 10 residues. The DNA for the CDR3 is TGCAGCGTCGGCCCCGAGCCCCAGCATTTT. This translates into CSVGPEPQHF.

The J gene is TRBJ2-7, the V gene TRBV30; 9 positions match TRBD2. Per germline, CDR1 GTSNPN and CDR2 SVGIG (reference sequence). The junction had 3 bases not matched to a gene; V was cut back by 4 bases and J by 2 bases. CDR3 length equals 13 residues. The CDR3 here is CAWNGGRAYEQYF. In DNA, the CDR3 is TGTGCCTGGAATGGCGGGAGGGCCTACGAGCAGTACTTC.

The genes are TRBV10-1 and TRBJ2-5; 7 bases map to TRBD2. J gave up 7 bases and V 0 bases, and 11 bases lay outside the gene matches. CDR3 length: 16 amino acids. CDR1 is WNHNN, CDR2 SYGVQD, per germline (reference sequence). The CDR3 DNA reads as TGCGCCAGCAGTGAGTCGGGAGGGATTCATTCTGGGACCCAGTACTTC. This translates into CASSESGGIHSGTQYF.

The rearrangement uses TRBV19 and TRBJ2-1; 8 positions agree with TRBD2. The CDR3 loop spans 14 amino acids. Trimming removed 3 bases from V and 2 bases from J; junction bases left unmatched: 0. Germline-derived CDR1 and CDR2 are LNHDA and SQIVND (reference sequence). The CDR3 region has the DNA TGTGCCAGTAGTATTAGCGGGGCCTACAATGAGCAGTTCTTC. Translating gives CASSISGAYNEQFF.

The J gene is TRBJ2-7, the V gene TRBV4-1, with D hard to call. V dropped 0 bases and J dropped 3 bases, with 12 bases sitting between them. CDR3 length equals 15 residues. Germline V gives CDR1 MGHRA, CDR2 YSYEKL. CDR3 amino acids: CASSQDKGSGYEQYF. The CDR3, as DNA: TGCGCCAGCAGCCAAGACAAGGGTAGTGGCTACGAGCAGTACTTC.

CDR3 sequence reads: CNSDRGTDTQYF. In DNA form, the CDR3 reads TGCAACTCGGACAGGGGAACAGATACGCAGTATTTT. The chain recombines TRBV29-1 with TRBJ2-3; 9 nucleotides line up with TRBD1. Per the germline V gene, CDR1 is SQVTM and CDR2 is ANQGSEA. This CDR3 comprises 12 residues.

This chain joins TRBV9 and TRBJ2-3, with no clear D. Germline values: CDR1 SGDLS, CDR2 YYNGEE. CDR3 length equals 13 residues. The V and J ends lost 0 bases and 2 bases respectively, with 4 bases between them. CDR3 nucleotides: TGTGCCAGCAGCGTAGGACTCACAGATACGCAGTATTTT. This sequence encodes CASSVGLTDTQYF.

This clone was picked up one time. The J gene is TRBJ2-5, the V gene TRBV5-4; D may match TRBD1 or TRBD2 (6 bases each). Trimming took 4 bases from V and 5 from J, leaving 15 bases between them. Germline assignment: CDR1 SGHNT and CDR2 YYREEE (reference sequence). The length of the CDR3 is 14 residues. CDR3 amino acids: CASSPGGTRETQYF. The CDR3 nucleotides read TGTGCCAGCAGCCCGGGCGGGACAAGGGAGACCCAGTACTTC.

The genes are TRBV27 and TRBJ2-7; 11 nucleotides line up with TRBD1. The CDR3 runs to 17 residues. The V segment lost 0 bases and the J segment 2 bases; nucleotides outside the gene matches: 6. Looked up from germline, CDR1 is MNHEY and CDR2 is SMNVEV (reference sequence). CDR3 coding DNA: TGTGCCAGCAGTTTATCAACTCCGGGACAGGGGGCCTACGAGCAGTACTTC. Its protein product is CASSLSTPGQGAYEQYF.

The CDR3 reads CSVVGFLNDEQYF. The DNA for the CDR3 is TGCAGCGTTGTGGGATTTCTTAACGACGAGCAGTACTTC. This chain connects TRBV29-1 to TRBJ2-7, with D uncertain. Germline assignment: CDR1 SQVTM and CDR2 ANQGSEA. There are 13 residues in the CDR3. The V end lost 4 bases, the J end lost 5 bases, and 15 bases lay between the germline ends.

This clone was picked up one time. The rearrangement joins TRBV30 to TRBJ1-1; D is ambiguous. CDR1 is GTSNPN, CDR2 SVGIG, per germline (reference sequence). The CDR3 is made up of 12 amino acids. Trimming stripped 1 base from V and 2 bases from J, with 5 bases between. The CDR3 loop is CAWSETNTEAFF. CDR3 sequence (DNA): TGTGCCTGGAGTGAAACAAACACTGAAGCTTTCTTT. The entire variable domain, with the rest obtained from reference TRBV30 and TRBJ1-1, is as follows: SQTIHQWPATLVQPVGSPLSLECTVEGTSNPNLYWYRQAAGRGLQLLFYSVGIGQISSEVPQNLSASRPQDRQFILSSKKLLLSDSGFYLCAWSETNTEAFFGQGTRLTVV.

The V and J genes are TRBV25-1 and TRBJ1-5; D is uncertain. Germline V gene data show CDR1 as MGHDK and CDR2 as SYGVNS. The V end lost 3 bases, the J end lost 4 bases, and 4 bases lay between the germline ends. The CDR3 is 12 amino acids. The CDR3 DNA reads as TGTGCCAGCAGTGACAGGAATCAGCCCCAGCATTTT. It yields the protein CASSDRNQPQHF.

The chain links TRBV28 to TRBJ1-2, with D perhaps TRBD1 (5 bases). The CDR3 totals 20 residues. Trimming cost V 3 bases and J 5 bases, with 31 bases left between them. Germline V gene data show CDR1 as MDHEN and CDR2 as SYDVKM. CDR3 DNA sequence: TGTGCCAGCAGTTTCCCTGCATCCCGGGACGCCACCTTTCCTCTTTATGGCTACACCTTC. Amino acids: CASSFPASRDATFPLYGYTF.

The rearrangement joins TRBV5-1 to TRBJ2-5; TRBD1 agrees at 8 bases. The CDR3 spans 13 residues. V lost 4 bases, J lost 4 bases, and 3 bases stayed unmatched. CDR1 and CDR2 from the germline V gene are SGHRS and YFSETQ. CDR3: CASSGDRGETQYF. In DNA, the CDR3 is TGCGCCAGCAGCGGTGACAGGGGAGAGACCCAGTACTTC.

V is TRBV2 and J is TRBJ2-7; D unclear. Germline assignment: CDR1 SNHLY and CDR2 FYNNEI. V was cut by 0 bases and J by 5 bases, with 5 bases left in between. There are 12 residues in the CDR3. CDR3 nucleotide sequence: TGTGCCAGCAGTGAAGCGAGGAACGAGCAGTACTTC. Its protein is CASSEARNEQYF.

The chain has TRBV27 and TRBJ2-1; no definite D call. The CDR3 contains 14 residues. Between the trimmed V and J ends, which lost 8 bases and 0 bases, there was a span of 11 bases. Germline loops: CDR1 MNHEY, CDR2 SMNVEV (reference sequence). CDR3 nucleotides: TGTGCCAGCGCGAACGGCTACTCCTACAATGAGCAGTTCTTC. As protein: CASANGYSYNEQFF.

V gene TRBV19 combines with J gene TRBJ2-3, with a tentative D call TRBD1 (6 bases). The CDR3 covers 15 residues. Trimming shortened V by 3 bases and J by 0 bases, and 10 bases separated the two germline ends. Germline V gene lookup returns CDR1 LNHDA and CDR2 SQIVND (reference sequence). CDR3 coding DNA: TGTGCCAGTAGTATTGGGGGCGGAAGCACAGATACGCAGTATTTT. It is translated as CASSIGGGSTDTQYF.

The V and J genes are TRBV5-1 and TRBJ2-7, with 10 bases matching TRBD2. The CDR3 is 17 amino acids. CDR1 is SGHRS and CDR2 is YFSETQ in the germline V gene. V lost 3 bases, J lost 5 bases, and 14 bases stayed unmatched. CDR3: CASSSESGRAPPDEQYF. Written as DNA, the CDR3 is TGCGCCAGCAGCTCCGAGAGCGGGAGGGCCCCCCCCGACGAGCAGTACTTC.

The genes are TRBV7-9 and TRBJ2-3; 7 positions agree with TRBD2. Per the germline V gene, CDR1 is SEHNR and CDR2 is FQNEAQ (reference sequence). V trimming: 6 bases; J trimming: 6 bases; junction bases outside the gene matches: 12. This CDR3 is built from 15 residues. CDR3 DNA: TGTGCCAGCAGAAACCGGAATGGGGGGGAGGATACGCAGTATTTT. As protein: CASRNRNGGEDTQYF.

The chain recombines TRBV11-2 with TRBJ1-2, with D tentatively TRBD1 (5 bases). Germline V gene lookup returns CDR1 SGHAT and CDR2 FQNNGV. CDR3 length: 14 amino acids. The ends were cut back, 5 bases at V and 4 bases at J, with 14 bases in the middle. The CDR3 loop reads CASSLSGGSYGYTF. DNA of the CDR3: TGTGCCAGCAGCCTCTCGGGGGGGAGCTATGGCTACACCTTC.